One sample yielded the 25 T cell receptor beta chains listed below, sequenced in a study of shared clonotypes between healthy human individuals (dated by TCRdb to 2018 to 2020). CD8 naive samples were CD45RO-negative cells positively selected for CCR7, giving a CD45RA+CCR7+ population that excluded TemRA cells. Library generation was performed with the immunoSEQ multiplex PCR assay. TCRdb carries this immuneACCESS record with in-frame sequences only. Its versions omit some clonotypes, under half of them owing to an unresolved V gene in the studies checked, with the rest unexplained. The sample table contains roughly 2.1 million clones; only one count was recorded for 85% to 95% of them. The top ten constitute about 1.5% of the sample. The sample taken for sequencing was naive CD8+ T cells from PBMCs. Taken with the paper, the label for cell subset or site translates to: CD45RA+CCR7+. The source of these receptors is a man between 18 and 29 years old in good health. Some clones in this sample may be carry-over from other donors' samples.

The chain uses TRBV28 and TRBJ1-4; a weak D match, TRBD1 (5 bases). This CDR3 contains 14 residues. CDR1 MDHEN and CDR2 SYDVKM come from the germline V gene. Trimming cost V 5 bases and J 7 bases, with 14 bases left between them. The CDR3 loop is CASSEGRGGEKLFF. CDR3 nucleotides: TGTGCCAGCAGTGAAGGGCGGGGGGGTGAAAAACTGTTTTTT.

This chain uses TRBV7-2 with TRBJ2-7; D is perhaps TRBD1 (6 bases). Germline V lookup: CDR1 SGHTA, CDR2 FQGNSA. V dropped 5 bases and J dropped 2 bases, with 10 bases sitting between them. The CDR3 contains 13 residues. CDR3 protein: CASSPRGAYEQYF. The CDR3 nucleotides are TGTGCCAGCAGCCCCAGGGGAGCCTACGAGCAGTACTTC.

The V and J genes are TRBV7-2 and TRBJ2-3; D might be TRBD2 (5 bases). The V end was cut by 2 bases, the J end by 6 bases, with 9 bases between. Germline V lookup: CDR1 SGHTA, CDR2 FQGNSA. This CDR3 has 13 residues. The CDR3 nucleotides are TGTGCCAGCAGCTTAAGAGGGCCGGATACGCAGTATTTT. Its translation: CASSLRGPDTQYF. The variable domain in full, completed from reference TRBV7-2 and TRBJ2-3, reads GAGVSQSPSNKVTEKGKDVELRCDPISGHTALYWYRQSLGQGLEFLIYFQGNSAPDKSGLPSDRFSAERTGGSVSTLTIQRTQQEDSAVYLCASSLRGPDTQYFGPGTRLTVL.

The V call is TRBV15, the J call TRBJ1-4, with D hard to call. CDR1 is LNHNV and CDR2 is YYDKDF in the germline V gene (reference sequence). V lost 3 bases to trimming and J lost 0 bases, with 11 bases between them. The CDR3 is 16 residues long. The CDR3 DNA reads TGTGCCACCAGCAGGCTGGCCCTTGCAACTAATGAAAAACTGTTTTTT. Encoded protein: CATSRLALATNEKLFF.

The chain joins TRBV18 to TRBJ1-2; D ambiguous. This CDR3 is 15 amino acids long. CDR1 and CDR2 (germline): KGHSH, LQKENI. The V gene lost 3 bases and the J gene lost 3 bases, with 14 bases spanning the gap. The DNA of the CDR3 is TGTGCCAGCTCACCTGATAGCAACCCTGACTATGGCTACACCTTC. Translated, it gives CASSPDSNPDYGYTF.

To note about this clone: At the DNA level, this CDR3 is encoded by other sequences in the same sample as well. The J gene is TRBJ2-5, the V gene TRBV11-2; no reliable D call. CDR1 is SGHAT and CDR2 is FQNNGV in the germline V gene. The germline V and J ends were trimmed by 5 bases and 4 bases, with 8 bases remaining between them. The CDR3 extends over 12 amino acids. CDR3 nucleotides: TGTGCCAGCAGCCAAAGACGAGAGACCCAGTACTTC. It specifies CASSQRRETQYF.

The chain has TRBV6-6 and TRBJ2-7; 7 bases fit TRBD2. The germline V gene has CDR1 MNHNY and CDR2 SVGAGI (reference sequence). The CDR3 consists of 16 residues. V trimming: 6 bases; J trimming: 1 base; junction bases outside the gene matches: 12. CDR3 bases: TGTGCCAGCAGCCTAGGATCGGGGGGACGGTCCTACGAGCAGTACTTC. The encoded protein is CASSLGSGGRSYEQYF.

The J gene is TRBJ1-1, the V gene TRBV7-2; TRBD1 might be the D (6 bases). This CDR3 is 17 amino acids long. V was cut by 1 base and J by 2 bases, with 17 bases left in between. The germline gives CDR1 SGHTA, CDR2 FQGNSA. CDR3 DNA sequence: TGTGCCAGCAGCTTAGGGGGGGGCTTGTTGCGAAACACTGAAGCTTTCTTT. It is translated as CASSLGGGLLRNTEAFF.

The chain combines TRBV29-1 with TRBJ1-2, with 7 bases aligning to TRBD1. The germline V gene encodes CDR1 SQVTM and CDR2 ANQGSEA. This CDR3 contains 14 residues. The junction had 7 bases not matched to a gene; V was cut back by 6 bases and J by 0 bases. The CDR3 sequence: CSVDPGGANYGYTF. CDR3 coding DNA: TGCAGCGTGGATCCAGGGGGGGCTAACTATGGCTACACCTTC. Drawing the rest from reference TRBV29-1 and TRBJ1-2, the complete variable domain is SAVISQKPSRDICQRGTSLTIQCQVDSQVTMMFWYRQQPGQSLTLIATANQGSEATYESGFVIDKFPISRPNLTFSTLTVSNMSPEDSSIYLCSVDPGGANYGYTFGSGTRLTVV.

CDR3 sequence: CASSWGSGRAWDTQYF. The DNA for the CDR3 is TGTGCCAGCAGCTGGGGAAGCGGGAGGGCATGGGATACGCAGTATTTT. The chain joins TRBV5-6 to TRBJ2-3; TRBD2 matches 10 bases. Per the germline V gene, CDR1 is SGHDT and CDR2 is YYEEEE. The CDR3 totals 16 residues. After removal of 3 bases from V and 6 bases from J, the junction contained 10 bases not matched to a gene.

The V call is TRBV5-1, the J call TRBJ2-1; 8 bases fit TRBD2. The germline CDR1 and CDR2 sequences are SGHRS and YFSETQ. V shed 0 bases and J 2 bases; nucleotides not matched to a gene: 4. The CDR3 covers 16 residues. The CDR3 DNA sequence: TGCGCCAGCAGCTTGGCCGCGGGAGGCCCCTACAATGAGCAGTTCTTC. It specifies CASSLAAGGPYNEQFF. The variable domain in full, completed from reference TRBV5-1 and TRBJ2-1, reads KAGVTQTPRYLIKTRGQQVTLSCSPISGHRSVSWYQQTPGQGLQFLFEYFSETQRNKGNFPGRFSGRQFSNSRSEMNVSTLELGDSALYLCASSLAAGGPYNEQFFGPGTRLTVL.

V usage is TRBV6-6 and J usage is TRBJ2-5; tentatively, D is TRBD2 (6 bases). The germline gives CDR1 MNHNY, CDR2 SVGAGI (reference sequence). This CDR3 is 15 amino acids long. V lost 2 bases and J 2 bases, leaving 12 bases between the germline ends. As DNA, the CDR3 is TGTGCCAGCAGTTACCAAGGTAGCGGACAAGAGACCCAGTACTTC. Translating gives CASSYQGSGQETQYF.

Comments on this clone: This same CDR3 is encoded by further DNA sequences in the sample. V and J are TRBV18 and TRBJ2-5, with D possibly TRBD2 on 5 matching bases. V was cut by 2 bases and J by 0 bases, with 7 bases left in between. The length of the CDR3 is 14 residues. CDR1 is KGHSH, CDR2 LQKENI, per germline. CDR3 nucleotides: TGTGCCAGCTCACCAGGCGGGTACCAAGAGACCCAGTACTTC. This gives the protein CASSPGGYQETQYF.

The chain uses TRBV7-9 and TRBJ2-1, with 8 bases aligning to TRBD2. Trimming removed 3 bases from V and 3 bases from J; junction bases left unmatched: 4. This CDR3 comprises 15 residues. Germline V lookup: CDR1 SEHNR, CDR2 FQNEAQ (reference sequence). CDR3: CASSLKGLDYNEQFF. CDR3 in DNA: TGTGCCAGCAGCTTGAAGGGACTAGACTACAATGAGCAGTTCTTC.

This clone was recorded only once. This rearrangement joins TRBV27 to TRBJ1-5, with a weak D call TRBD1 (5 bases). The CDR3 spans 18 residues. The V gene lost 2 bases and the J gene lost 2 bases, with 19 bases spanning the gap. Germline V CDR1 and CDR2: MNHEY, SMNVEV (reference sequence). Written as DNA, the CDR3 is TGTGCCAGCAGTTTAGGGCCACGGGACGTCGGACGCAATCAGCCCCAGCATTTT. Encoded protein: CASSLGPRDVGRNQPQHF.

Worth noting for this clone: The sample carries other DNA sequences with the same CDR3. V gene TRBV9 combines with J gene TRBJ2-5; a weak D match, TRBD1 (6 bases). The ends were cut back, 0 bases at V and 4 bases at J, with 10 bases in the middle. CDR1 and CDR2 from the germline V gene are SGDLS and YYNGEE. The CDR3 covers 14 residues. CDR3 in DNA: TGTGCCAGCAGCGTAGCCGCAGGGGTAGAGACCCAGTACTTC. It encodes CASSVAAGVETQYF.

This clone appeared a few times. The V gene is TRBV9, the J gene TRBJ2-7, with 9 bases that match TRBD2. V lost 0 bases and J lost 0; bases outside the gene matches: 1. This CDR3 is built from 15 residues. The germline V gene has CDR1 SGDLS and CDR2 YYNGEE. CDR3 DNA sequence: TGTGCCAGCAGCGTAGGGGGACTAGCCTCCTACGAGCAGTACTTC. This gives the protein CASSVGGLASYEQYF.

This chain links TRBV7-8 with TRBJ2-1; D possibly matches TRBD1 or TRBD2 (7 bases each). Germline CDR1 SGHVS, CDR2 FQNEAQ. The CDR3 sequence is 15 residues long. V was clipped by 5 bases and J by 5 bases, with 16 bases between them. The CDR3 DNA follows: TGTGCCAGCAGCGTCCAGGGGGGGGTCCACAATGAGCAGTTCTTC. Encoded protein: CASSVQGGVHNEQFF.

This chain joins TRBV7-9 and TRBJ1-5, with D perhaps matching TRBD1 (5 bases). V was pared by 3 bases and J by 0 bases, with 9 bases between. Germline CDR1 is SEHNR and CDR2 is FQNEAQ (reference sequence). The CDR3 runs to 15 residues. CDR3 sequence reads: CASSFWGDSNQPQHF. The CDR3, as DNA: TGTGCCAGCAGCTTTTGGGGGGATAGCAATCAGCCCCAGCATTTT.

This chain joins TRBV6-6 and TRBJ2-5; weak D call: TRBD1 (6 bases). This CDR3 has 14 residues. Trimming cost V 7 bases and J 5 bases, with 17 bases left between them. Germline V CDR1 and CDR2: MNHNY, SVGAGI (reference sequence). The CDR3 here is CASTLTGIWETQYF. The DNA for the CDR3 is TGTGCCAGCACCCTAACAGGGATTTGGGAGACCCAGTACTTC.

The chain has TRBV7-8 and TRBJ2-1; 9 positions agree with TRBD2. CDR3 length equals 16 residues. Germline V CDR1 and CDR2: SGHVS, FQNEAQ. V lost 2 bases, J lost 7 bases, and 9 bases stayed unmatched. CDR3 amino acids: CASSLRASGTWNEQFF. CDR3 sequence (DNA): TGTGCCAGCAGCTTACGAGCTAGCGGGACCTGGAATGAGCAGTTCTTC.

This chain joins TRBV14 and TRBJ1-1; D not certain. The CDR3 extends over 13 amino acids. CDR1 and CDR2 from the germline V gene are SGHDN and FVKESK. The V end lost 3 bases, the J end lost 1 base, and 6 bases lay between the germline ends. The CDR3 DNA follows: TGTGCCAGCAGCCATGGGGAGAACACTGAAGCTTTCTTT. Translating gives CASSHGENTEAFF.

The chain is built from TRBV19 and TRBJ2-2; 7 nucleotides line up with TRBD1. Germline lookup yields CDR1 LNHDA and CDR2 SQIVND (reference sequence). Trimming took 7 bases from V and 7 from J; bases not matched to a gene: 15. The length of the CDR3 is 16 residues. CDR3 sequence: CASTLPWAGGFGELFF. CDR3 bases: TGTGCCAGTACCCTCCCCTGGGCAGGGGGATTCGGGGAGCTGTTTTTT.

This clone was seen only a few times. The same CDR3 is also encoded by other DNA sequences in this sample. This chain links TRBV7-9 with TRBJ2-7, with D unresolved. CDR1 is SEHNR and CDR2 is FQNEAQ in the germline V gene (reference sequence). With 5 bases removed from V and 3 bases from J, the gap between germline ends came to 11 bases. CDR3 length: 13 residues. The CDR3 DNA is TGTGCCAGCAGCCTATCCGGATACTACGAGCAGTACTTC. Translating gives CASSLSGYYEQYF. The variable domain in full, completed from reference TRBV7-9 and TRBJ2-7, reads DTGVSQNPRHKITKRGQNVTFRCDPISEHNRLYWYRQTLGQGPEFLTYFQNEAQLEKSRLLSDRFSAERPKGSFSTLEIQRTEQGDSAMYLCASSLSGYYEQYFGPGTRLTVT.

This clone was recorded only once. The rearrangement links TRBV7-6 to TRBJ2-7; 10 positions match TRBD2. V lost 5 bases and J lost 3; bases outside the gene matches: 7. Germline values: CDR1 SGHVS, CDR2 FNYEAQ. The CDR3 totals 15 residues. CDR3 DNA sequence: TGTGCCAGCAGCGTTCTAGCGGGAGCGCTCTACGAGCAGTACTTC. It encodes CASSVLAGALYEQYF.